These 5 T cell receptor beta chains originate from one sample sequenced in a study of regulatory T cells in long-lasting Graves disease. Time point denoted: newly diagnosed GD, antithyroid drugs for less than 3 months. Generation of the TCR library employed RNA extracted from PBMCs. Arm-PCR with iRepertoire HTBI primers amplified the CDR3 regions for these TCR beta libraries. MiXCR, applied by TCRdb to the multiplex PCR reads, yields one record per CDR3 protein. The sample has around 400,000 distinct CDR3 sequences; roughly 15% are singletons. These data also formed part of another study, on T cells in Graves' hyperthyroidism and ophthalmopathy.

The sample was peripheral blood mononuclear cells (PBMCs), taken at new diagnosis, from a patient treated with antithyroid drugs. All receptors come from a woman in her thirties or forties with Graves disease.

This clonotype came up a few times. This chain uses TRBV5-1 with TRBJ1-2; tentative D call: TRBD1 (5 bases). This CDR3 has 15 residues. CDR1 is SGHRS and CDR2 is YFSETQ in the germline V gene. With 2 bases removed from V and 8 bases from J, the gap between germline ends came to 19 bases. CDR3 bases: TGCGCCAGCAGCTTCGACCCGGGACTTGCCTGGGGCTACACCTTC. Amino acids: CASSFDPGLAWGYTF. The variable domain in full, completed from reference TRBV5-1 and TRBJ1-2, reads KAGVTQTPRYLIKTRGQQVTLSCSPISGHRSVSWYQQTPGQGLQFLFEYFSETQRNKGNFPGRFSGRQFSNSRSEMNVSTLELGDSALYLCASSFDPGLAWGYTFGSGTRLTVV.

There are many counts of this clonotype. The rearrangement links TRBV6-5 to TRBJ2-3, with 13 bases aligning to TRBD2. The CDR3 totals 20 residues. Trimming removed 2 bases from V and 1 base from J; junction bases left unmatched: 12. Germline values: CDR1 MNHEY, CDR2 SVGAGI. CDR3 coding DNA: TGTGCCAGCAGTTACGTGCCGGGACTAGCGGGAAGGTTCCGCACAGATACGCAGTATTTT. Translated: CASSYVPGLAGRFRTDTQYF.

This clonotype appeared many times. V is TRBV27 and J is TRBJ2-1; D ambiguous. V shed 6 bases and J shed 0 bases, with 12 bases lying between them. Per the germline V gene, CDR1 is MNHEY and CDR2 is SMNVEV (reference sequence). CDR3 size: 15 residues. This CDR3 is CASSSDGSSYNEQFF. As DNA, the CDR3 is TGTGCCAGCAGCTCGGACGGAAGCTCCTACAATGAGCAGTTCTTC.

This clonotype was seen ten or more times. The J gene is TRBJ1-5, the V gene TRBV29-1, with D perhaps matching TRBD1 (5 bases). The CDR3 runs 15 residues. The V gene lost 6 bases and the J gene lost 0 bases, with 15 bases spanning the gap. The germline V gene has CDR1 SQVTM and CDR2 ANQGSEA. DNA for the CDR3: TGCAGCGTCGCGGAGGGGAGTGGTAGCAATCAGCCCCAGCATTTT. Amino acid sequence: CSVAEGSGSNQPQHF. The full variable domain, with the rest looked up from reference TRBV29-1 and TRBJ1-5, is SAVISQKPSRDICQRGTSLTIQCQVDSQVTMMFWYRQQPGQSLTLIATANQGSEATYESGFVIDKFPISRPNLTFSTLTVSNMSPEDSSIYLCSVAEGSGSNQPQHFGDGTRLSIL.

This clonotype has ten or more counts. This sequence joins TRBV7-2 and TRBJ2-2; tentatively, D is TRBD1 (6 bases). From germline, CDR1 is SGHTA and CDR2 FQGNSA. Trimming removed 6 bases from V and 1 base from J, with 12 bases in between. This CDR3 has 15 amino acids. The CDR3: CASRHGQMNTGELFF. CDR3 sequence (DNA): TGTGCCAGCAGACATGGACAGATGAACACCGGGGAGCTGTTTTTT.